This T cell receptor (beta chain) comes out of a study of T cell responses to AZD1222 COVID-19 vaccine. CDR1 and CDR2 from the germline V gene are MNHEY and SMNVEV (reference sequence). The CDR3 is made up of 13 amino acids. Trimming stripped 6 bases from V and 4 bases from J, with 9 bases between. Here immunoSEQ multiplex PCR was the method, and the copy in TCRdb shows in-frame clones only, minus some. This table has hundreds of thousands of clones, 85% to 95% appearing once. J is TRBJ1-4 and V is TRBV27; D remains unclear. The origin of this receptor is an adult who received the AZD1222 COVID-19 vaccine. The sequencing here drew on peripheral blood, taken 28 days after the second AZD1222 dose. The CDR3 spells CASRQHVNEKLFF. The DNA of the CDR3 is TGTGCCAGCAGACAGCACGTTAATGAAAAACTGTTTTTT.